The rows below give T cell receptor beta chains drawn from one sample of a study of T-cell memory formation after mild COVID-19. TCRdb passed the 5' RACE reads through MiXCR, listing each CDR3 protein once. This sample has fewer than 650,000 distinct CDR3 sequences; less than 25% occur once, and the top ten carry about 8.4%. The sequenced material came from PBMCs or a T cell subset sorted from them (not recorded which). Receptors originate from an adult woman who had mild COVID-19 (a few samples of this study predate the infection). Cell type and time point are not known. Both conserved end residues are part of each CDR3. D genes are given only for firm matches. Expanded clones are given a class, and other clones once, few, many or no size at all.

cdr3_nt	cdr3_aa	j_call	v_call	cdr3_length	d_call	clone_size
TGTGCCAGCAGTGAATATGGGGACAGCTCCTACGAGCAGTACTTC	CASSEYGDSSYEQYF	TRBJ2-7	TRBV6-1	15	TRBD1	NA
TGCAGTGCTAGAGATAAATTGATGGGACTCCAGCAGTACTTC	CSARDKLMGLQQYF	TRBJ2-7	TRBV20-1	14	NA	few
TGTGCCAGCAGTTTAATCAGGGGAAGCACTGAAGCTTTCTTT	CASSLIRGSTEAFF	TRBJ1-1	TRBV27	14	NA	few
TGCAGTGCCCTACCGGGAACGGAATGGGGGGATACGCAGTATTTT	CSALPGTEWGDTQYF	TRBJ2-3	TRBV20-1	15	NA	NA
TGCAGTGCCCCGATTGGGCAGACCCAGTACTTC	CSAPIGQTQYF	TRBJ2-5	TRBV20-1	11	NA	NA
TGTGCCAGCAGTGAAGCCGCGGGACACCAGGTCTTC	CASSEAAGHQVF	TRBJ2-7	TRBV2	12	NA	NA
TGCGCCAGCAGCCAAGATCCAGACTCTCCCCGCACAGATACGCAGTATTTT	CASSQDPDSPRTDTQYF	TRBJ2-3	TRBV4-3	17	NA	once
TGCAGTGCTAGAGAAATACTCGGGACTTCACAAGAGACCCAGTACTTC	CSAREILGTSQETQYF	TRBJ2-5	TRBV20-1	16	NA	few
TGCAGCGTTGAAACAGGGGGAGAGAGCTACGAGCAGTACTTC	CSVETGGESYEQYF	TRBJ2-7	TRBV29-1	14	TRBD1	few
TGTGCCAGCAGCCCACCCGGGACGCCCCCCTACGAGCAGTACTTC	CASSPPGTPPYEQYF	TRBJ2-7	TRBV7-9	15	NA	few
TGTGCCATCAGTTCGACTGATAACACTGAAGCTTTCTTT	CAISSTDNTEAFF	TRBJ1-1	TRBV10-3	13	NA	NA
TGCGCCAGCAGCCAACGAGTTGGGACTAGCGGATCCACAGATACGCAGTATTTT	CASSQRVGTSGSTDTQYF	TRBJ2-3	TRBV4-1	18	TRBD2	few
TGTGCCACCACGAGGGGGAATACAGATACGCAGTATTTT	CATTRGNTDTQYF	TRBJ2-3	TRBV7-9	13	NA	few
TGTGCCAGCAGCTTGACCGGACTAGGTGCCGCAGATACGCAGTATTTT	CASSLTGLGAADTQYF	TRBJ2-3	TRBV7-3	16	TRBD2	few
TGCGCCAGCAGCCAAGGGTCGGGGGCCGGAAATGAGCAGTTCTTC	CASSQGSGAGNEQFF	TRBJ2-1	TRBV4-1	15	NA	NA
TGCAGTGCGCAAATAATCGGCGGGGGGGACTCCTACGAGCAGTACTTC	CSAQIIGGGDSYEQYF	TRBJ2-7	TRBV20-1	16	TRBD2	NA
TGCGCCAGCAGCTTGGGGGACAGGACAAACACTGAAGCTTTCTTT	CASSLGDRTNTEAFF	TRBJ1-1	TRBV5-1	15	TRBD1	NA
TGTGCCAGCAGCCCATCGGAACAGACCAGCTCTGGAAACACCATATATTTT	CASSPSEQTSSGNTIYF	TRBJ1-3	TRBV4-2	17	NA	NA
TGTGCCAGCAGTTACGAGGAGGGGACAGGGGAGGGCTACACCTTC	CASSYEEGTGEGYTF	TRBJ1-2	TRBV6-6	15	TRBD1	NA
TGTGCCAGCAGGAATAGCGGGGGGCCTAGCACAGATACGCAGTATTTT	CASRNSGGPSTDTQYF	TRBJ2-3	TRBV12-3/TRBV12-4	16	TRBD2	NA
TGTGCCAGCAGCCGAGGACAGGGCCGGGCGAATCAGCCCCAGCATTTT	CASSRGQGRANQPQHF	TRBJ1-5	TRBV6-6	16	TRBD1	few
TGTGCCAGCAGTTTGGGTGGGCAGGGAATCAGAGAGCAGTACTTC	CASSLGGQGIREQYF	TRBJ2-7	TRBV12-3/TRBV12-4	15	NA	few
TGTGCCAGCAGCTTCGCCAGGAGCGGCGAGCAGTACTTC	CASSFARSGEQYF	TRBJ2-7	TRBV3-1	13	NA	NA
TGTGCCAGCAGTTCCACAGGGGCGCGAGATACGCAGTATTTT	CASSSTGARDTQYF	TRBJ2-3	TRBV7-3	14	TRBD1	few
TGTGCCAGCAGCCTCTTCAGAACCGGGACTAGCGGGAGGGGTGGAGATACGCAGTATTTT	CASSLFRTGTSGRGGDTQYF	TRBJ2-3	TRBV12-3/TRBV12-4	20	TRBD2	NA
TGTGCCAGCAGCGCGCGACTAGCGGGGTACACAGATACGCAGTATTTT	CASSARLAGYTDTQYF	TRBJ2-3	TRBV7-9	16	TRBD2	NA
TGTGCCAGCAGCTTAATACAAACTGAAGCTTTCTTT	CASSLIQTEAFF	TRBJ1-1	TRBV7-2	12	NA	NA
TGTGCCAGCAGTCAACTTGAGGGGGGGATGAACACTGAAGCTTTCTTT	CASSQLEGGMNTEAFF	TRBJ1-1	TRBV12-3/TRBV12-4	16	NA	once
TGCAGTGCTAGAGGAGGCAGGGGGCTTACTAATGAAAAACTGTTTTTT	CSARGGRGLTNEKLFF	TRBJ1-4	TRBV20-1	16	TRBD1	few
TGCAGCGTTGGTGGGACTGAAGCTTTCTTT	CSVGGTEAFF	TRBJ1-1	TRBV29-1	10	NA	NA
TGCGCCAGCAGCCAATCCTCGACAGGGCTCACTGAAGCTTTCTTT	CASSQSSTGLTEAFF	TRBJ1-1	TRBV5-1	15	TRBD1	few
TGTGCCAGCAGCTTCCAGGGGCCCGGCGATACGCAGTATTTT	CASSFQGPGDTQYF	TRBJ2-3	TRBV7-9	14	NA	NA
TGTGCCAGCAGTTTAGAGAGCAGGCACGAGCAGTACTTC	CASSLESRHEQYF	TRBJ2-7	TRBV12-3/TRBV12-4	13	NA	NA
TGTGCCAGCAGTTATCTTGGCGGAAGCTCCTACGAGCAGTACTTC	CASSYLGGSSYEQYF	TRBJ2-7	TRBV6-5	15	NA	few
TGTGCCAGCAGCTTCCCGGGACCACCTTTCCTCACAGATACGCAGTATTTT	CASSFPGPPFLTDTQYF	TRBJ2-3	TRBV7-2	17	NA	NA